This T cell receptor (beta chain) was recorded in a study of T cells in Graves' hyperthyroidism and ophthalmopathy. Study as a whole: Peripheral blood draws took place at initial diagnosis, ahead of any treatment. Whole-study findings and limits: Most clonotypes expanded in the thyroid (above 0.001) were also present in blood.

There are a few counts of this clonotype. Antigen: not known. RNA transcripts served as the template for amplifying TCR beta CDR3 regions. In the first-round RT-PCR of the TCR CDR3, the HTBI primer set was used. TCRdb called the multiplex PCR reads again in MiXCR, with one record for every CDR3 protein. The sample lists under 700,000 distinct CDR3 sequences, 16% occurring once. Stable Graves' hyperthyroidism meant no ophthalmopathy progression within 18 months. This CDR3 spans 15 amino acids. J gave up 6 bases and V 6 bases, and 5 bases lay outside the gene matches. The V gene's germline CDR1 is SGHVS and CDR2 FNYEAQ.

The source of this sequence is a woman between 18 and 30 years old with Graves' hyperthyroidism. Sequencing was done on a sample of blood. The V and J genes are TRBV7-6 and TRBJ2-2; 12 nucleotides align to TRBD2. DNA for the CDR3: TGTGCCAGCAGTCGGACTAGCGGGATCCCCGGGGAGCTGTTTTTT. It yields the protein CASSRTSGIPGELFF.